This T cell receptor (beta chain) was recorded in a study of PD-1 blockade in classical Hodgkin lymphoma. Study context: Patients were infused with nivolumab 3 mg/kg every 2 weeks. Findings and limits, study-wide: Patients with an early start, nivolumab under 1 year after ASCT, were excluded. Reported baseline diversity: healthy donors highest, relapsed/refractory patients lowest.

Only in-frame clones appear in the TCRdb table, and some are missing; sequencing was by immunoSEQ multiplex PCR. The sample holds around 18,000 clones; about four fifths are singletons and the top ten take 15% to 20%. Each patient's relapse followed autologous stem cell transplantation, and brentuximab vedotin exposure varied. Complete response, partial response or progressive disease was recorded as best response. V was shortened by 0 bases and J by 5 bases, with 9 bases between the two germline ends. This CDR3 has 14 amino acids. The germline gives CDR1 SGHAT, CDR2 FQNNGV. Comment on this clone: Its antigen is not known.

The origin of this receptor is a human donor with classical Hodgkin lymphoma. The sample in question was peripheral blood mononuclear cells (PBMCs), obtained before the second cycle of nivolumab. This chain links TRBV11-2 with TRBJ2-3; D ambiguous. CDR3 protein: CASSLDLGLDTQYF. CDR3 coding DNA: TGTGCCAGCAGCTTAGATCTAGGGTTAGATACGCAGTATTTT.